The present T cell receptor beta chain was sequenced within a study of OX40 agonist ivuxolimab in advanced cancers. Study-level information: Males comprised 82.7% of the group, whose mean age was approximately 62 years (range roughly 20 to 85). Study conclusions and caveats: Clonal expansion in partial responders at 0.1-3.0 mg/kg ranked among the lowest. Both CD4+ and CD8+ T cell populations in blood had undergone clonal expansion by week 6 at 0.1 to 3.0 mg/kg. Fewer expanded clones were found on average in CD4+ than in CD8+ T cells.

Germline V gene data show CDR1 as ENHRY and CDR2 as SYGVKD. The CDR3 has 16 residues. V dropped 6 bases and J dropped 2; count of bases not matched to a gene: 4. The assay was immunoSEQ multiplex PCR, and TCRdb's table has in-frame clones only and misses some. The repertoire consists of some 44,000 clones, with about 90% occurring once and the leading ten covering about 0.37%. Notes on this clone: Its antigen is not known.

This sequence joins TRBV10-3 and TRBJ2-2, with TRBD2 matching over 12 bases. The source material was CD4+ or CD8+ T cells sorted from blood, sampled in a trial of the OX40 agonist ivuxolimab. This TCR was sampled from an adult with an advanced solid tumor such as melanoma, head and neck, liver or kidney cancer. The CDR3 DNA reads TGTGCCATCAGCATACTAGCGGGAGGCAACACCGGGGAGCTGTTTTTT. It translates to CAISILAGGNTGELFF.